This TCR beta chain was sequenced in a study of breast tumors, draining lymph nodes, adjacent tissues. The study's findings and limits: Tumor T cell lymph node origin was a supported hypothesis, not proven. Tumors had less TCR diversity than lymph nodes, more than nontumor tissue. Most tumor T cells seemingly derive from lymph node, then expand in tumor. Compared with basal-like, luminal-like tumors shared significantly more repertoire with nontumor tissue.

TCRdb passed the multiplex PCR reads through MiXCR, listing each CDR3 protein once. Of roughly 260,000 distinct CDR3 sequences listed, around 30% are singletons. With 2 bases removed from V and 3 bases from J, the gap between germline ends came to 7 bases. The CDR3 extends over 13 amino acids. CDR1 and CDR2 (germline): ENHRY, SYGVKD. This clonotype was counted ten times or more. Its antigen is unknown. Axillary draining lymph nodes of breast cancer patients supplied the node samples. The sequenced sample was axillary lymph node tissue. The sequence was collected from a female donor with breast cancer. Some clones in this sample may be carry-over from other donors' samples. The chain has TRBV10-3 and TRBJ2-5; D gene ambiguous. In DNA, the CDR3 is TGTGCCATCAGTGAGCCTGGGGAAGAGACCCAGTACTTC. Encoded protein: CAISEPGEETQYF.